Described below is a single T cell receptor beta chain sequence and its context. What it binds is not known. These data originate in a study of CD8+CD57+ T cells in acquired aplastic anemia. Study background: Yields of DNA that came from sorted CD4+ and CD8+ cells averaged about 3.3 ug. There were about 10.8 million reads, on average, for CD4+ cells from healthy donors. Study-level findings and limits: Patients and controls had in common approximately 29 CD8+ CDR3 sequences. The CD8+ Simpson's diversity of patients and controls was not significantly different.

Researchers used genomic DNA as the template to profile TCR beta VDJ and CDR3. One entry per CDR3 protein results from TCRdb running MiXCR on the reads. The repertoire holds under 200,000 distinct CDR3 sequences, with about 60% as singletons. The CDR3 runs to 14 residues. CDR1 SGHRS and CDR2 YFSETQ come from the germline V gene. V dropped 0 bases and J dropped 6 bases, with 10 bases sitting between them. This TCR derives from a human donor in good health. Material for sequencing was sorted CD4+, CD8+, or CD8+CD57+ T cells (not recorded which) from PBMCs. The J gene is TRBJ2-1, the V gene TRBV5-1; no firm D call. The CDR3 reads CASSLVDRSNEQFF. The CDR3, as DNA: TGCGCCAGCAGCTTGGTCGACCGAAGCAATGAGCAGTTCTTC.